This T cell receptor (beta chain) came from a study of early T cells in non-severe SARS-CoV-2 infection. Background on the study: Whole-blood bulk RNA, unsorted, was sequenced, and chains were unpaired.

CDR1 and CDR2 from the germline V gene are SGHAT and FQDESV (reference sequence). The CDR3 length is 15 residues. Trimming stripped 1 base from V and 12 bases from J, with 19 bases between. This clonotype appeared many times. Its target is not known. Attachment of unique molecular identifiers was made to individual cDNA molecules. TCRdb re-analysed the 5' RACE reads in MiXCR, keeping a single row per CDR3 protein. Of about 77,000 distinct CDR3 sequences detected, more than 7.5% appear once; the ten largest clones hold about 5.3%. Study-level findings and limits: Private and CD4 specificities were missed by VDJdb matching, which favored anti-spike CD8 responses.

The source material was whole blood. The V call is TRBV11-1, the J call TRBJ2-1; unclear D gene. This receptor was identified in an adult who was a healthcare worker with PCR-confirmed SARS-CoV-2 infection or an uninfected control (not recorded which). As DNA, the CDR3 is TGTGCCAGCAGCTTAGGGACGGACCCTCCCCGGAGGCAGTTCTTC. It specifies CASSLGTDPPRRQFF.